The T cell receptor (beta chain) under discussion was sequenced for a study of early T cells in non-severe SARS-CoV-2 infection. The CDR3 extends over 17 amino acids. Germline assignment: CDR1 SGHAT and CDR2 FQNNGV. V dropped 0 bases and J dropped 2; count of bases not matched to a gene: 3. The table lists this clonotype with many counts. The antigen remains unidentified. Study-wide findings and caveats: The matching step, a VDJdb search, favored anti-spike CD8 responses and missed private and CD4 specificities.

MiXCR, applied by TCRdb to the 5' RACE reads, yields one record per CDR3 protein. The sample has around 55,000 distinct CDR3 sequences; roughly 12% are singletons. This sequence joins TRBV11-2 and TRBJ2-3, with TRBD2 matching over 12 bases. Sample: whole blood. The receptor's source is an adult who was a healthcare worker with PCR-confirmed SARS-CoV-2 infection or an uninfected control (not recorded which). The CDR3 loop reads CASSLDGLAGNTDTQYF. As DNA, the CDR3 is TGTGCCAGCAGCTTAGACGGACTAGCGGGAAACACAGATACGCAGTATTTT.